These 25 T cell receptor beta chains were sequenced from one sample in a study of beta chain features in type 1 diabetes. The study, taken as a whole, reports: The study found moderately but significantly shorter TCRB CDR3s in all four CD4+ subsets of Type 1 diabetes patients.

These TCRs are of unknown antigen specificity. Sequenced material consisted of expressed TCRB transcripts (all of the isolated RNA was reverse transcribed). The repertoire was sequenced with immunoSEQ multiplex PCR; TCRdb's copy has only in-frame clones and lacks some. The sample gives roughly 160,000 clones, almost 8% of which show up once; 0.5% to 0.55% is in the top ten. The sample consisted of central memory CD4+ T cells from blood. These receptors came from a man aged 18 to 29 with type 1 diabetes.

This clone was seen a handful of times. The V call is TRBV6-4, the J call TRBJ2-1; 7 bases are a match to TRBD1. Unmatched junction bases numbered 2, after V lost 2 bases and J lost 7 bases. The germline gives CDR1 MRHNA, CDR2 SNTAGT. The CDR3 is 13 amino acids. CDR3 nucleotides: TGTGCCAGCAGTGACGGGACAGTGAATGAGCAGTTCTTC. Amino acids: CASSDGTVNEQFF.

This clone was seen more than once but under ten times. The chain links TRBV5-1 to TRBJ2-1; 12 nucleotides agree with TRBD1. The CDR3 totals 16 residues. Per germline, CDR1 SGHRS and CDR2 YFSETQ. The junction had 6 bases not matched to a gene; V was cut back by 4 bases and J by 4 bases. The DNA for the CDR3 is TGCGCCAGCAGCCCTGGGGACAGGGGGCTATACAATGAGCAGTTCTTC. Translated, it gives CASSPGDRGLYNEQFF.

In this sample, this clone turned up a few times. This chain uses TRBV27 with TRBJ2-3; TRBD2 might be the D (5 bases). CDR1 is MNHEY and CDR2 is SMNVEV in the germline V gene (reference sequence). The CDR3 is made up of 14 amino acids. With 5 bases removed from V and 0 bases from J, the gap between germline ends came to 9 bases. The DNA of the CDR3 is TGTGCCAGCAGTCGAGCGGATAGCACAGATACGCAGTATTTT. Protein: CASSRADSTDTQYF.

Worth noting for this clone: At the DNA level, this CDR3 is encoded by other sequences in the same sample as well. The chain uses TRBV7-2 and TRBJ2-5; D is unclear. Germline loops: CDR1 SGHTA, CDR2 FQGNSA. V lost 1 base, J lost 5 bases, and 11 bases lay in between. The CDR3 consists of 14 residues. CDR3 in amino acids: CASSLGGVRETQYF. CDR3 coding DNA: TGTGCCAGCAGCTTAGGAGGAGTCCGGGAGACCCAGTACTTC. Filled out from reference TRBV7-2 and TRBJ2-5, the complete variable domain reads GAGVSQSPSNKVTEKGKDVELRCDPISGHTALYWYRQSLGQGLEFLIYFQGNSAPDKSGLPSDRFSAERTGGSVSTLTIQRTQQEDSAVYLCASSLGGVRETQYFGPGTRLLVL.

The chain carries TRBV18 and TRBJ1-5; the D gene is possibly TRBD1 (5 bases). The CDR3 extends over 14 amino acids. Trimming removed 3 bases from V and 1 base from J, with 7 bases in between. The germline V gene encodes CDR1 KGHSH and CDR2 LQKENI. CDR3 sequence (DNA): TGTGCCAGCTCACCCTCAGGGAGCAATCAGCCCCAGCATTTT. Encoded protein: CASSPSGSNQPQHF.

This clone showed up just a few times. The rearrangement joins TRBV9 to TRBJ2-5; 8 nucleotides align to TRBD2. CDR1 and CDR2 (germline): SGDLS, YYNGEE. J lost 5 bases, V lost 1 base, and 13 bases had no gene match. The CDR3 runs 17 residues. This CDR3 is CASSVRPDGGAGETQYF. CDR3 DNA: TGTGCCAGCAGCGTAAGGCCTGACGGGGGGGCTGGTGAGACCCAGTACTTC.

The chain joins TRBV5-1 to TRBJ1-1; D might be TRBD1 (6 bases). With 5 bases removed from V and 4 bases from J, the gap between germline ends came to 18 bases. The CDR3 spans 15 residues. Germline V gives CDR1 SGHRS, CDR2 YFSETQ. The CDR3 reads CASRPWGQEITEAFF. Written as DNA, the CDR3 is TGCGCCAGCAGACCCTGGGGGCAAGAAATCACTGAAGCTTTCTTT.

This clone was seen only a few times. The V and J genes are TRBV18 and TRBJ2-3, with 7 positions matching TRBD1. J was trimmed by 2 bases and V by 3 bases; bases with no gene match: 5. The CDR3 contains 15 residues. The germline V gene has CDR1 KGHSH and CDR2 LQKENI. CDR3 in amino acids: CASSPGQVTTDTQYF. The CDR3 DNA reads as TGTGCCAGCTCACCCGGACAGGTGACCACAGATACGCAGTATTTT.

This clone was seen a few times. The chain is built from TRBV29-1 and TRBJ1-1, with D uncertain. The CDR3 contains 16 residues. Germline CDR1 reads SQVTM; CDR2 reads ANQGSEA. Trimming left V 7 bases short and J 10 bases short, with 31 bases between. As DNA, the CDR3 is TGCAGCGCCCGAGGGTACCTCACAACTTTTGCCCTGGGAGCTTTCTTT. It codes for CSARGYLTTFALGAFF.

This clone was detected only a few times. This chain joins TRBV5-6 and TRBJ2-3; 12 bases line up with TRBD2. CDR1 SGHDT and CDR2 YYEEEE come from the germline V gene. V shed 3 bases and J 3 bases; nucleotides not matched to a gene: 14. This CDR3 comprises 19 residues. The CDR3 DNA sequence: TGTGCCAGCAGCTCGCTAACTAGCGGGAGGCCCGGATTGACAGATACGCAGTATTTT. Translating it yields CASSSLTSGRPGLTDTQYF.

In its sample, this clone was seen many times. The V gene is TRBV6-6, the J gene TRBJ2-5; TRBD1 matches at 11 bases. CDR3 size: 15 residues. The germline V gene has CDR1 MNHNY and CDR2 SVGAGI (reference sequence). Trimming cost V 4 bases and J 2 bases; bases outside gene matches: 3. Here the CDR3 reads CASSSRDRGQETQYF. The CDR3 DNA reads TGTGCCAGCAGTTCCCGGGACAGGGGGCAAGAGACCCAGTACTTC.

The chain combines TRBV5-6 with TRBJ1-2; TRBD1 agrees at 7 bases. Germline loops: CDR1 SGHDT, CDR2 YYEEEE. V shed 4 bases and J 8 bases; nucleotides not matched to a gene: 5. This CDR3 region has 12 residues. CDR3 DNA sequence: TGTGCCAGCAGCACAGGGGTGAGGGGCTACACCTTC. Amino acid sequence: CASSTGVRGYTF. The full variable domain, its missing parts supplied by reference TRBV5-6 and TRBJ1-2, is DAGVTQSPTHLIKTRGQQVTLRCSPKSGHDTVSWYQQALGQGPQFIFQYYEEEERQRGNFPDRFSGHQFPNYSSELNVNALLLGDSALYLCASSTGVRGYTFGSGTRLTVV.

This clone was observed a handful of times. J is TRBJ1-1 and V is TRBV4-3; the D is unclear. The CDR3 has 15 amino acids. Germline-derived CDR1 and CDR2 are LGHNA and YSLEER. Trimming removed 3 bases from V and 6 bases from J, with 17 bases in between. For the CDR3, the DNA is TGCGCCAGCAGCCAGCAGATTAGGGCGGGAGCTGAAGCTTTCTTT. This translates into CASSQQIRAGAEAFF.

The sample holds a few counts of this clone. The chain combines TRBV19 with TRBJ1-2; D unresolved. This CDR3 is built from 15 residues. The germline gives CDR1 LNHDA, CDR2 SQIVND (reference sequence). Trimming shortened V by 7 bases and J by 0 bases, and 15 bases separated the two germline ends. The CDR3 nucleotides read TGTGCCAGTACCCTCAAGAGGGAAGCTAACTATGGCTACACCTTC. Translating it yields CASTLKREANYGYTF.

This clone was found a few times. V gene TRBV7-2 combines with J gene TRBJ2-5, with a tentative D call TRBD1 (6 bases). The CDR3 runs 14 residues. Trimming removed 7 bases at V and 5 bases at J, with 17 bases between. CDR1 and CDR2 (germline): SGHTA, FQGNSA. The DNA of the CDR3 is TGTGCCAGCACCCTTAATGGGGGCCGGGAGACCCAGTACTTC. This codes for CASTLNGGRETQYF.

This clone showed up just a few times. The CDR3: CASSLTFYEQYF. The CDR3 DNA sequence: TGTGCCAGCAGCCTGACTTTCTACGAGCAGTACTTC. The chain couples TRBV11-2 to TRBJ2-7; D gene unclear. Trimming removed 5 bases at V and 3 bases at J, with 8 bases between. The CDR3 is 12 residues long. The germline gives CDR1 SGHAT, CDR2 FQNNGV. The whole variable domain, remainder taken from reference TRBV11-2 and TRBJ2-7, is EAGVAQSPRYKIIEKRQSVAFWCNPISGHATLYWYQQILGQGPKLLIQFQNNGVVDDSQLPKDRFSAERLKGVDSTLKIQPAKLEDSAVYLCASSLTFYEQYFGPGTRLTVT.

This clone was seen a handful of times. The chain employs TRBV2 and TRBJ2-2, with D perhaps TRBD2 (6 bases). The CDR3 runs 15 residues. Germline V gene sequence: CDR1 SNHLY, CDR2 FYNNEI. Trimming took 7 bases from V and 0 from J, leaving 12 bases between them. The CDR3: CASKIGTSNTGELFF. CDR3 nucleotide sequence: TGTGCCAGCAAAATAGGGACTTCGAACACCGGGGAGCTGTTTTTT.

The J gene is TRBJ1-2, the V gene TRBV6-1; TRBD1 agrees at 7 bases. Per the germline V gene, CDR1 is MNHNS and CDR2 is SASEGT. V was pared by 6 bases and J by 4 bases, with 2 bases of the junction left unmatched. CDR3 length equals 12 residues. CDR3 in DNA: TGTGCCAGCAGGGGGACAGTCTATGGCTACACCTTC. Encoded protein: CASRGTVYGYTF.

This chain uses TRBV6-5 with TRBJ2-5; 7 bases line up with TRBD1. Germline V gene sequence: CDR1 MNHEY, CDR2 SVGAGI. The CDR3 consists of 15 residues. The junction had 9 bases not matched to a gene; V was cut back by 6 bases and J by 2 bases. The CDR3 spells CASSRQPGGQETQYF. CDR3 in DNA: TGTGCCAGCAGCCGACAGCCAGGGGGACAAGAGACCCAGTACTTC.

The genes are TRBV7-2 and TRBJ2-3; D ambiguous. Germline V gene sequence: CDR1 SGHTA, CDR2 FQGNSA. The V end lost 0 bases, the J end lost 0 bases, and 7 bases lay between the germline ends. The CDR3 extends over 15 amino acids. CDR3 loop: CASSLARSSTDTQYF. Here the CDR3 DNA reads TGTGCCAGCAGCTTAGCGAGGTCTAGCACAGATACGCAGTATTTT. The full variable domain, rest sourced from reference TRBV7-2 and TRBJ2-3, is GAGVSQSPSNKVTEKGKDVELRCDPISGHTALYWYRQSLGQGLEFLIYFQGNSAPDKSGLPSDRFSAERTGGSVSTLTIQRTQQEDSAVYLCASSLARSSTDTQYFGPGTRLTVL.

This clone was seen a few times. The chain couples TRBV27 to TRBJ1-2, with 7 bases fitting TRBD1. The V segment lost 5 bases and the J segment 5 bases; nucleotides outside the gene matches: 2. The CDR3 runs 12 residues. CDR1 is MNHEY, CDR2 SMNVEV, per germline (reference sequence). CDR3 coding DNA: TGTGCCAGCAGTCCACAGGGGTATGGCTACACCTTC. Translating it yields CASSPQGYGYTF.

This clone occurred a few times. V usage is TRBV2 and J usage is TRBJ2-2; D may be TRBD1 (5 bases). Trimming pared 6 bases from V and 6 bases from J, leaving 11 bases between. Germline CDR1 reads SNHLY; CDR2 reads FYNNEI. This CDR3 has 13 amino acids. The CDR3 here is CASSRVGAGELFF. In nucleotides, the CDR3 is TGTGCCAGCAGCAGGGTAGGGGCCGGGGAGCTGTTTTTT. Based on the CDR3 plus reference TRBV2 and TRBJ2-2, the full variable domain is EPEVTQTPSHQVTQMGQEVILRCVPISNHLYFYWYRQILGQKVEFLVSFYNNEISEKSEIFDDQFSVERPDGSNFTLKIRSTKLEDSAMYFCASSRVGAGELFFGEGSRLTVL.

V usage is TRBV18 and J usage is TRBJ2-2; 8 nucleotides align to TRBD1. The V gene's germline CDR1 is KGHSH and CDR2 LQKENI. Unmatched junction bases numbered 3, after V lost 3 bases and J lost 3 bases. The CDR3 covers 15 residues. CDR3 nucleotide sequence: TGTGCCAGCTCACCTGACAGGGGATACACCGGGGAGCTGTTTTTT. This gives the protein CASSPDRGYTGELFF.

This clone was seen a few times. The V call is TRBV7-2, the J call TRBJ1-1; no firm D call. The germline CDR1 and CDR2 sequences are SGHTA and FQGNSA. CDR3 length: 14 amino acids. Trimming took 5 bases from V and 4 from J, leaving 14 bases between them. The chain's CDR3 is CASSQSGEGTEAFF. CDR3 nucleotide sequence: TGTGCCAGCAGCCAATCCGGGGAGGGCACTGAAGCTTTCTTT.

This clone appeared a few times. V and J are TRBV4-2 and TRBJ1-3, with unresolved D. Trimming took off 0 bases at V and 0 bases at J, with 12 bases between the two ends. The CDR3 is 17 residues long. The germline CDR1 and CDR2 sequences are LGHNA and YNFKEQ. The CDR3 DNA is TGTGCCAGCAGCCAAGACCCGGCCGGGAGCTCTGGAAACACCATATATTTT. It codes for CASSQDPAGSSGNTIYF.